This T cell receptor (beta chain) was sequenced in a study of response to subunit inactivated influenza vaccine. This CDR3 contains 15 residues. The V end was cut by 0 bases, the J end by 0 bases, with 9 bases between. The germline V gene has CDR1 LGHDT and CDR2 YNNKEL (reference sequence). Overall study results and limits: Authors suggested each seasonal flu vaccination may recruit only limited numbers of new T cells.

TCRdb reanalysed the RT-PCR reads using MiXCR and keeps one entry per CDR3 protein. The repertoire includes approximately 520,000 distinct CDR3 sequences, approximately 17% of them detected once, and approximately 3% sits in the top ten. Regarding this clonotype: The antigen remains unidentified.

The chain carries TRBV3-1 and TRBJ2-7; D is uncertain. The material was CD4+ T cells sorted from PBMCs, obtained around 25 months after vaccination. This TCR was sampled from a man aged 50-75 years who received an inactivated influenza vaccine. The CDR3 region has the DNA TGTGCCAGCAGCCAAGATCCGCGACGCTCCTACGAGCAGTACTTC. Translating gives CASSQDPRRSYEQYF.